One sample yielded the 29 T cell receptor beta chains listed below, sequenced in a study of blood T cell repertoires in COVID-19. TCRdb's table, derived via immunoSEQ multiplex PCR, lists solely in-frame clones and lacks some. The sample records some 180,000 clones, roughly 86% being singletons. The sequenced sample consisted of peripheral blood. The receptors were sampled from a woman older than 75 with COVID-19, enrolled during active disease.

The genes are TRBV4-1 and TRBJ2-7; 11 bases line up with TRBD2. The germline CDR1 and CDR2 sequences are MGHRA and YSYEKL. This CDR3 comprises 16 residues. Losses at the gene ends were 3 bases for V and 4 bases for J; bases not matched to a gene: 8. The CDR3 loop is CASSHVTSGRGYEQYF. The CDR3 region has the DNA TGCGCCAGCAGCCATGTCACTAGCGGGAGAGGGTACGAGCAGTACTTC.

This chain connects TRBV4-3 to TRBJ2-7, with D uncertain. This CDR3 is built from 17 residues. The germline V gene encodes CDR1 LGHNA and CDR2 YSLEER. The V and J ends lost 0 bases and 0 bases respectively, with 15 bases between them. In DNA, the CDR3 is TGCGCCAGCAGCCAAGATCCTCGGTACAGCCCCTCCTACGAGCAGTACTTC. This codes for CASSQDPRYSPSYEQYF.

The chain uses TRBV5-1 and TRBJ2-7; a possible D gene is TRBD2 (5 bases). Germline V gene sequence: CDR1 SGHRS, CDR2 YFSETQ. The CDR3 runs to 13 residues. The V end was cut by 0 bases, the J end by 7 bases, with 11 bases between. The CDR3 protein is CASSLGEGGEQYF. Written as DNA, the CDR3 is TGCGCCAGCAGCTTGGGCGAGGGCGGAGAGCAGTACTTC. Based on the CDR3 plus reference TRBV5-1 and TRBJ2-7, the full variable domain is KAGVTQTPRYLIKTRGQQVTLSCSPISGHRSVSWYQQTPGQGLQFLFEYFSETQRNKGNFPGRFSGRQFSNSRSEMNVSTLELGDSALYLCASSLGEGGEQYFGPGTRLTVT.

This chain connects TRBV6-4 to TRBJ2-3, with 9 positions matching TRBD2. Germline trimming cut 0 bases from V and 5 bases from J; bases unmatched to any gene: 6. The germline CDR1 and CDR2 sequences are MRHNA and SNTAGT. The CDR3 runs to 16 residues. In DNA form, the CDR3 reads TGTGCCAGCAGTGACTCCCCTAGCGGGATGGGAGATACGCAGTATTTT. Its protein is CASSDSPSGMGDTQYF.

The chain is built from TRBV19 and TRBJ1-1; D is uncertain. The germline CDR1 and CDR2 sequences are LNHDA and SQIVND (reference sequence). The CDR3 runs 13 residues. Trimming pared 2 bases from V and 1 base from J, leaving 5 bases between. CDR3 residues: CASSILRNTEAFF. CDR3 DNA: TGTGCCAGTAGTATACTGAGGAACACTGAAGCTTTCTTT.

Here the CDR3 reads CASSSRGTFSGNTIYF. CDR3 nucleotides: TGTGCCAGCAGCTCCAGGGGGACCTTCTCTGGAAACACCATATATTTT. V and J are TRBV7-9 and TRBJ1-3; 7 bases are shared with TRBD1. The germline V gene encodes CDR1 SEHNR and CDR2 FQNEAQ (reference sequence). V shed 4 bases and J 0 bases; nucleotides not matched to a gene: 6. This CDR3 has 16 amino acids.

This clone has only a few counts. The chain is built from TRBV2 and TRBJ1-1; 7 bases match TRBD1. V lost 6 bases and J lost 1; bases outside the gene matches: 5. Germline values: CDR1 SNHLY, CDR2 FYNNEI. The length of the CDR3 is 14 residues. The CDR3 DNA reads TGTGCCAGCAGGGACAGGCTTTGGAACACTGAAGCTTTCTTT. Its translation is CASRDRLWNTEAFF.

This chain uses TRBV6-4 with TRBJ1-5; TRBD1 might be the D (5 bases). The germline V and J ends were trimmed by 6 bases and 2 bases, with 11 bases remaining between them. There are 14 residues in the CDR3. CDR1 and CDR2 from the germline V gene are MRHNA and SNTAGT. In DNA form, the CDR3 reads TGTGCCAGCAGCCCCCAGGGCGGCAATCAGCCCCAGCATTTT. Translation gives CASSPQGGNQPQHF.

The chain is built from TRBV30 and TRBJ2-1; no clear D gene. The CDR3 has 13 amino acids. CDR1 is GTSNPN, CDR2 SVGIG, per germline (reference sequence). V lost 0 bases and J lost 3, with 6 bases in between. The CDR3 nucleotides are TGTGCCTGGAGTGTAAGCCACTACAATGAGCAGTTCTTC. It translates to CAWSVSHYNEQFF.

The rearrangement joins TRBV5-5 to TRBJ2-5; D perhaps matches TRBD1 (5 bases). Trimming removed 1 base at V and 1 base at J, with 11 bases between. The CDR3 runs to 15 residues. Germline-derived CDR1 and CDR2 are SGHKS and YYEKEE (reference sequence). CDR3 DNA: TGTGCCAGCAGCTTGAGATTAGGGGCCCAAGAGACCCAGTACTTC. Its translation: CASSLRLGAQETQYF.

The J gene is TRBJ2-1, the V gene TRBV27, with 11 bases that match TRBD2. This CDR3 spans 18 amino acids. From germline, CDR1 is MNHEY and CDR2 SMNVEV (reference sequence). Losses at the gene ends were 5 bases for V and 8 bases for J; bases not matched to a gene: 17. The CDR3 region has the DNA TGTGCCAGCAGTCCAAGGGCACTAGCGGGAGTTGCTGGCTATGAGCAGTTCTTC. As protein: CASSPRALAGVAGYEQFF.

This sequence joins TRBV6-5 and TRBJ2-7; TRBD1 agrees at 8 bases. V shed 5 bases and J 12 bases; nucleotides not matched to a gene: 9. CDR1 is MNHEY and CDR2 is SVGAGI in the germline V gene. The CDR3 is made up of 12 amino acids. CDR3 DNA: TGTGCCAGCAGTACACGGGGGACAGGTCCGTACTTC. It encodes CASSTRGTGPYF.

This chain links TRBV30 with TRBJ2-7; tentatively, D is TRBD2 (6 bases). The CDR3 has 14 residues. Germline loops: CDR1 GTSNPN, CDR2 SVGIG (reference sequence). V dropped 2 bases and J dropped 2 bases, with 13 bases sitting between them. CDR3 nucleotide sequence: TGTGCCTGGAGTCCCCGGGGAGGCGCCTACGAGCAGTACTTC. Its protein product is CAWSPRGGAYEQYF.

The chain combines TRBV10-3 with TRBJ2-2; D is possibly TRBD2 (6 bases). Trimming took 3 bases from V and 4 from J, leaving 12 bases between them. This CDR3 comprises 15 residues. In germline, CDR1 is ENHRY, CDR2 SYGVKD. CDR3 sequence: CAISEGLAATGELFF. CDR3 DNA: TGTGCCATCAGTGAAGGGTTAGCGGCCACCGGGGAGCTGTTTTTT.

This chain links TRBV12-5 with TRBJ1-3, with 8 bases that match TRBD1. Germline values: CDR1 LGHNT, CDR2 FRNRAP. The CDR3 loop spans 17 amino acids. Trimming at V came to 2 bases and at J to 0 bases, leaving 6 bases not matched to a gene. In DNA, the CDR3 is TGTGCTAGTGGTTTGCCGGACAGGGTACGCTCTGGAAACACCATATATTTT. It is translated as CASGLPDRVRSGNTIYF.

The chain carries TRBV5-1 and TRBJ2-3; D is possibly TRBD2 (7 bases). This CDR3 has 16 amino acids. Germline V gives CDR1 SGHRS, CDR2 YFSETQ. The V end lost 4 bases, the J end lost 4 bases, and 19 bases lay between the germline ends. This CDR3 reads CASSRAGAGAPDTQYF. The CDR3 nucleotides read TGCGCCAGCAGCCGAGCTGGGGCGGGGGCACCAGATACGCAGTATTTT.

The chain joins TRBV7-2 to TRBJ2-1, with TRBD2 matching 9 bases. This CDR3 has 16 amino acids. Germline assignment: CDR1 SGHTA and CDR2 FQGNSA. V shed 5 bases, J shed 8 bases, and the junction held 13 bases outside the gene matches. CDR3 coding DNA: TGTGCCAGCAGCCAGCGACGGCGGGGGGGCCATGATGAGCAGTTCTTC. It codes for CASSQRRRGGHDEQFF.

The chain joins TRBV12-5 to TRBJ1-5; TRBD1 aligns across 7 bases. Germline V gene data show CDR1 as LGHNT and CDR2 as FRNRAP. The V and J ends lost 5 bases and 1 base, in that order; junction bases with no gene match: 8. The CDR3 sequence is 16 residues long. CDR3 nucleotide sequence: TGTGCTAGTGGTACCATGGGCAGGGGGAGCAATCAGCCCCAGCATTTT. The encoded protein is CASGTMGRGSNQPQHF.

The chain has TRBV6-4 and TRBJ2-3, with TRBD2 matching over 10 bases. V lost 6 bases, J lost 5 bases, and 8 bases stayed unmatched. Germline lookup yields CDR1 MRHNA and CDR2 SNTAGT. The CDR3 runs to 15 residues. CDR3 sequence: CASREAGGPVDTQYF. CDR3 DNA: TGTGCCAGCAGGGAAGCGGGAGGGCCCGTAGATACGCAGTATTTT.

This chain links TRBV7-9 with TRBJ2-2, with unresolved D. The CDR3 covers 13 residues. V lost 8 bases to trimming and J lost 0 bases, with 7 bases between them. CDR1 SEHNR and CDR2 FQNEAQ come from the germline V gene (reference sequence). CDR3 bases: TGTGCCAGCCCCCTCCCGAACACCGGGGAGCTGTTTTTT. Protein sequence: CASPLPNTGELFF.

This chain links TRBV7-7 with TRBJ1-4, with D maybe TRBD1 (5 bases). CDR3 length: 14 residues. Trimming left V 5 bases short and J 4 bases short, with 11 bases between. Per germline, CDR1 SSHAT and CDR2 FNYEAQ (reference sequence). The CDR3 loop is CASSRDFLNEKLFF. CDR3 DNA sequence: TGTGCCAGCAGCCGGGACTTCCTTAATGAAAAACTGTTTTTT.

The V and J genes are TRBV9 and TRBJ2-2, with 7 nucleotides matching TRBD1. The germline gives CDR1 SGDLS, CDR2 YYNGEE. V shed 6 bases and J 5 bases; nucleotides not matched to a gene: 10. The CDR3 is 15 residues long. This CDR3 reads CASNAGTARTGELFF. The CDR3 bases are TGTGCCAGCAACGCCGGGACAGCTCGTACCGGGGAGCTGTTTTTT.

The J gene is TRBJ1-5, the V gene TRBV4-2; D uncertain. From germline, CDR1 is LGHNA and CDR2 YNFKEQ. This CDR3 contains 14 residues. Trimming removed 2 bases at V and 7 bases at J, with 12 bases between. CDR3 sequence: CASSQNWARQPQHF. CDR3 DNA: TGTGCCAGCAGCCAAAATTGGGCAAGGCAGCCCCAGCATTTT.

The CDR3 reads CASSLGTHTAEGRRGYTF. The DNA of the CDR3 is TGTGCCAGCAGCTTAGGTACCCACACGGCGGAGGGCCGAAGGGGCTACACCTTC. The chain links TRBV7-9 to TRBJ1-2; D remains ambiguous. This CDR3 region has 18 residues. In germline, CDR1 is SEHNR, CDR2 FQNEAQ (reference sequence). The V and J ends lost 1 base and 8 bases respectively, with 26 bases between them.

This clone was seen more than once but under ten times. The chain recombines TRBV27 with TRBJ1-1; the match to TRBD1 covers 8 bases. Per germline, CDR1 MNHEY and CDR2 SMNVEV (reference sequence). The CDR3 extends over 17 amino acids. V lost 3 bases to trimming and J lost 0 bases; unmatched junction nucleotides: 9. The DNA of the CDR3 is TGTGCCAGCAGTTTTCGAGCAGGGGGCGGCATGAACACTGAAGCTTTCTTT. Its translation: CASSFRAGGGMNTEAFF.

The chain is built from TRBV19 and TRBJ1-2, with D possibly TRBD1 on 5 matching bases. V lost 3 bases and J 2 bases, leaving 10 bases between the germline ends. The CDR3 runs to 14 residues. Germline-derived CDR1 and CDR2 are LNHDA and SQIVND (reference sequence). CDR3 region: CASSISRGNYGYTF. The CDR3 nucleotides are TGTGCCAGTAGTATTTCCCGGGGGAACTATGGCTACACCTTC.

This rearrangement joins TRBV21-1 to TRBJ2-1; the table assigns TRBD2, which was not confirmed against the DNA. TRBV21-1 is assigned pseudogene status. The CDR3 has 17 residues. CDR3 DNA sequence: TGTGCCAGCAGCAAAGGTTGCGCGGGACCCTCCTACAATGAGCAGTTCTTC. Amino acid sequence: CASSKGCAGPSYNEQFF.

V usage is TRBV30 and J usage is TRBJ2-7; D ambiguous. V was pared by 5 bases and J by 1 base, with 9 bases between. The CDR3 loop spans 12 amino acids. Per germline, CDR1 GTSNPN and CDR2 SVGIG (reference sequence). The CDR3 region is CAWARVSYEQYF. CDR3 nucleotides: TGTGCCTGGGCCCGGGTGTCCTACGAGCAGTACTTC.

V is TRBV4-2 and J is TRBJ1-1, with D maybe TRBD1 (6 bases). The CDR3 is made up of 13 amino acids. Germline values: CDR1 LGHNA, CDR2 YNFKEQ. V lost 1 base, J lost 4 bases, and 7 bases lay in between. The CDR3 region is CASSQGTATEAFF. The CDR3 nucleotides read TGTGCCAGCAGCCAAGGGACAGCCACTGAAGCTTTCTTT.